The next 17 T cell receptor beta chains were all read from a single sample in a study of blood T cell repertoires in COVID-19. Using immunoSEQ multiplex PCR, the repertoire was profiled, and TCRdb retains in-frame clones only, with some absent. The sample has under 200,000 clones; approximately 80% are singletons. Material for sequencing was PBMCs or T cells enriched from blood (not recorded which). The receptors were gathered from a woman aged 50 to 60 who had recovered from COVID-19.

The chain links TRBV7-2 to TRBJ2-1, with D perhaps matching TRBD2 (5 bases). Between the trimmed V and J ends, which lost 6 bases and 10 bases, there was a span of 13 bases. The CDR3 sequence is 12 residues long. Looked up from germline, CDR1 is SGHTA and CDR2 is FQGNSA. The CDR3 DNA reads TGTGCCAGCAGGATACTAGATCAGGAGCAGTTCTTC. Translated, it gives CASRILDQEQFF.

The gene calls are TRBV2 and TRBJ1-1, with D possibly matching TRBD1 (5 bases). This CDR3 comprises 13 residues. The ends were cut back, 6 bases at V and 4 bases at J, with 12 bases in the middle. The germline CDR1 and CDR2 sequences are SNHLY and FYNNEI. CDR3 DNA sequence: TGTGCCAGCAGCCCGGTAGGGGCCACTGAAGCTTTCTTT. It specifies CASSPVGATEAFF.

V and J are TRBV5-1 and TRBJ1-2; tentatively, D is TRBD1 (6 bases). Trimming removed 4 bases from V and 2 bases from J, with 12 bases in between. This CDR3 is built from 14 residues. Germline values: CDR1 SGHRS, CDR2 YFSETQ. In nucleotides, the CDR3 is TGCGCCAGCAGCACATCGACAGGAAACTATGGCTACACCTTC. Translation: CASSTSTGNYGYTF.

The V gene is TRBV11-3, the J gene TRBJ1-1, with D maybe TRBD1 (6 bases). Per the germline V gene, CDR1 is SGHNT and CDR2 is YENEEA. The CDR3 consists of 16 residues. Trimming stripped 1 base from V and 4 bases from J, with 16 bases between. The CDR3 region has the DNA TGTGCCAGCAGCTTAGGGGGCAGGGGATCACGCACTGAAGCTTTCTTT. Protein product: CASSLGGRGSRTEAFF. Drawing the rest from reference TRBV11-3 and TRBJ1-1, the complete variable domain is EAGVVQSPRYKIIEKKQPVAFWCNPISGHNTLYWYLQNLGQGPELLIRYENEEAVDDSQLPKDRFSAERLKGVDSTLKIQPAELGDSAVYLCASSLGGRGSRTEAFFGQGTRLTVV.

This clone was seen more than once but under ten times. V usage is TRBV7-9 and J usage is TRBJ1-2; TRBD1 matches 11 bases. Per germline, CDR1 SEHNR and CDR2 FQNEAQ (reference sequence). The CDR3 is made up of 14 amino acids. With 5 bases clipped from V and 5 bases from J, the junction kept 4 bases outside the gene matches. CDR3: CASSPGTGGYGYTF. The CDR3 DNA is TGTGCCAGCAGCCCCGGGACAGGGGGGTATGGCTACACCTTC.

In DNA form, the CDR3 reads TGCGCCAGCAGCTTGCTGGGGGGGACGAACACTGAAGCTTTCTTT. Translating it yields CASSLLGGTNTEAFF. The chain couples TRBV5-1 to TRBJ1-1; weak D call: TRBD1 (5 bases). The CDR3 contains 15 residues. V lost 1 base to trimming and J lost 1 base, with 11 bases between them. Germline CDR1 and CDR2: SGHRS and YFSETQ.

This chain links TRBV5-6 with TRBJ2-1; 9 bases map to TRBD2. Trimming at V came to 0 bases and at J to 7 bases, leaving 8 bases not matched to a gene. The germline V gene has CDR1 SGHDT and CDR2 YYEEEE. The CDR3 covers 16 residues. The CDR3 DNA reads as TGTGCCAGCAGCTTGGCCGCGGCTAGCGGGGCAAATGAGCAGTTCTTC. Its protein product is CASSLAAASGANEQFF.

CDR3 loop: CASSLFFVAEAFF. The CDR3 bases are TGTGCCAGCAGCTTATTTTTTGTCGCTGAAGCTTTCTTT. The chain is built from TRBV7-2 and TRBJ1-1, with unresolved D. CDR3 length: 13 residues. Trimming cost V 2 bases and J 6 bases, with 10 bases left between them. The germline V gene has CDR1 SGHTA and CDR2 FQGNSA.

This chain uses TRBV28 with TRBJ1-5; TRBD1 matches 8 bases. CDR1 MDHEN and CDR2 SYDVKM come from the germline V gene. The CDR3 covers 14 residues. With V trimmed by 4 bases and J by 7 bases, 6 bases remained unmatched. Here the CDR3 reads CASSSTGARQPQHF. As DNA, the CDR3 is TGTGCCAGCAGTTCGACAGGGGCACGCCAGCCCCAGCATTTT.

This clone was detected only a few times. The chain joins TRBV19 to TRBJ2-3; D is possibly TRBD1 (6 bases). Germline CDR1 reads LNHDA; CDR2 reads SQIVND (reference sequence). The V and J ends lost 6 bases and 2 bases respectively, with 12 bases between them. This CDR3 is 14 amino acids long. The CDR3 nucleotides read TGTGCCAGTAGGCCCCAGGGGAACACAGATACGCAGTATTTT. This gives the protein CASRPQGNTDTQYF.

The chain combines TRBV5-1 with TRBJ1-2, with 8 bases identical to TRBD1. The germline CDR1 and CDR2 sequences are SGHRS and YFSETQ. V shed 0 bases, J shed 3 bases, and the junction held 1 base outside the gene matches. This CDR3 has 14 amino acids. The CDR3 DNA follows: TGCGCCAGCAGCTTGGCGACAGGGGACTATGGCTACACCTTC. It is translated as CASSLATGDYGYTF. The whole variable domain, remainder taken from reference TRBV5-1 and TRBJ1-2, is KAGVTQTPRYLIKTRGQQVTLSCSPISGHRSVSWYQQTPGQGLQFLFEYFSETQRNKGNFPGRFSGRQFSNSRSEMNVSTLELGDSALYLCASSLATGDYGYTFGSGTRLTVV.

J is TRBJ1-1 and V is TRBV27, with D tentatively TRBD1 (6 bases). Germline CDR1 reads MNHEY; CDR2 reads SMNVEV (reference sequence). The CDR3 totals 14 residues. V dropped 5 bases and J dropped 0 bases, with 10 bases sitting between them. CDR3 protein: CASSIDRMNTEAFF. In nucleotides, the CDR3 is TGTGCCAGCAGTATCGACAGGATGAACACTGAAGCTTTCTTT.

This chain links TRBV28 with TRBJ1-2; 8 bases map to TRBD1. This CDR3 is 14 amino acids long. V shed 10 bases and J 2 bases; nucleotides not matched to a gene: 9. CDR1 is MDHEN, CDR2 SYDVKM, per germline. DNA for the CDR3: TGTGCCACCGTAAAAAGACAGGGGAACTATGGCTACACCTTC. Residues: CATVKRQGNYGYTF.

The chain has TRBV9 and TRBJ2-2, with D possibly matching TRBD1 (6 bases). Deletions cut 3 bases from V and 6 bases from J, with 12 bases between. The CDR3 runs 14 residues. Germline values: CDR1 SGDLS, CDR2 YYNGEE. CDR3 coding DNA: TGTGCCAGCAGCGCCAGGGGTCAGGCCGGGGAGCTGTTTTTT. It specifies CASSARGQAGELFF. Supplemented by reference TRBV9 and TRBJ2-2, the full variable domain reads DSGVTQTPKHLITATGQRVTLRCSPRSGDLSVYWYQQSLDQGLQFLIQYYNGEERAKGNILERFSAQQFPDLHSELNLSSLELGDSALYFCASSARGQAGELFFGEGSRLTVL.

The rearrangement joins TRBV7-2 to TRBJ1-1; D may be TRBD1 (5 bases). V was pared by 10 bases and J by 5 bases, with 17 bases between. The CDR3 spans 13 residues. CDR1 SGHTA and CDR2 FQGNSA come from the germline V gene. CDR3 in DNA: TGTGCCACCAAGTGGGGGGGAGGGACTGAAGCTTTCTTT. This gives the protein CATKWGGGTEAFF.

This chain uses TRBV2 with TRBJ2-2; possible D gene TRBD2, 5 bases. The CDR3 has 15 residues. Trimming took off 0 bases at V and 7 bases at J, with 12 bases between the two ends. Germline CDR1 reads SNHLY; CDR2 reads FYNNEI. The chain's CDR3 is CASSEALRGIGELFF. The CDR3 DNA is TGTGCCAGCAGTGAAGCGCTTCGAGGGATCGGGGAGCTGTTTTTT.

On this clone: At the DNA level, this CDR3 is encoded by other sequences in the same sample as well. This rearrangement joins TRBV18 to TRBJ2-7; 7 bases fit TRBD1. This CDR3 contains 14 residues. From germline, CDR1 is KGHSH and CDR2 LQKENI. V was pared by 3 bases and J by 3 bases, with 5 bases of the junction left unmatched. The CDR3 region has the DNA TGTGCCAGCTCACCGGCGACAGGGAGCTACGAGCAGTACTTC. This translates into CASSPATGSYEQYF.